This T cell receptor (beta chain) was observed in a study of CD8+ T cells in alopecia areata. Following extraction, RNA underwent reverse transcription to cDNA, which served as the sequencing template. Clones were read by immunoSEQ multiplex PCR, and TCRdb kept only the in-frame ones, dropping some. Among 150,000 or so clones listed, about 90% were seen once. With respect to this clone: The antigen is not known.

Study-level findings and limits: For lesional scalp, especially alopecia totalis/universalis, clonality was higher than in normal scalp.

Sequencing was performed on CD8+ T cells sorted from blood, taken at week 0. This clonotype was sampled from a human donor with alopecia areata.

The CDR3 here is CASSEVGPSPNQPQHF. Written as DNA, the CDR3 is TGTGCCAGCAGTGAAGTGGGACCCAGTCCCAATCAGCCCCAGCATTTT. V and J are TRBV2 and TRBJ1-5, with D perhaps matching TRBD1 (5 bases). Germline V gene lookup returns CDR1 SNHLY and CDR2 FYNNEI. The CDR3 extends over 16 amino acids. V gave up 1 base and J gave up 3 bases, with 13 bases separating them.